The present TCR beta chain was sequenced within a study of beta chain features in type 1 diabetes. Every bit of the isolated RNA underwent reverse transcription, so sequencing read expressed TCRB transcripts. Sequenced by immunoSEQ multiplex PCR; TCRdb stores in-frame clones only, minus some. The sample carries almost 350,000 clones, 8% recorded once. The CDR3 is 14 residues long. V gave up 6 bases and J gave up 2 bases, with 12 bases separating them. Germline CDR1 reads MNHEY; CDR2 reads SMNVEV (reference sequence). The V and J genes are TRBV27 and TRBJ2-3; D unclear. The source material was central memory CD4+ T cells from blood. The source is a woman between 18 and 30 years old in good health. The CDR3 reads CASRGPQDTDTQYF. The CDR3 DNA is TGTGCCAGCAGGGGCCCCCAGGACACAGATACGCAGTATTTT.